The clone carrying this T cell receptor beta chain was counted once. The antigen remains undetermined. This record comes from a study of immune cell composition in non-small cell lung cancer. General study results and limits: Top 10 clone scores and clonality were higher in squamous than adenocarcinoma. About 80% of squamous and 25% to 35% of adenocarcinoma cases had tumour-associated clones >0.5%.

Measured with immunoSEQ multiplex PCR; TCRdb has only the in-frame clones, and not every one. The data hold about 2,500 clones, with about 88% observed a single time. This CDR3 comprises 16 residues. The V gene end was trimmed by 0 bases and the J gene end by 4 bases; junction bases not matched to a gene: 8. Germline values: CDR1 SGDLS, CDR2 YYNGEE. Genomic DNA came from frozen unsorted single-cell suspensions. This clonotype was obtained from a human donor with non-small cell lung cancer. The sequencing input was lung tumor tissue. The chain is built from TRBV9 and TRBJ2-7; TRBD2 aligns across 9 bases. The DNA for the CDR3 is TGTGCCAGCAGCGTAGAAGCCCTAGCGGGATTTTACGAGCAGTACTTC. Protein: CASSVEALAGFYEQYF.